This TCR beta chain comes out of a study of T cell repertoires in cytomegalovirus infection. Study-wide context: Matching HLA type and CMV infection were both indicated by public TCR beta signatures.

Concerning this clonotype itself: What it binds is unknown.

Study findings and constraints: There were carriers of CMV plus the relevant HLA, and cumulative public TCR beta family frequency identified them.

Deletions cut 6 bases from V and 4 bases from J, with 27 bases between. The CDR3 has 18 amino acids. Per the germline V gene, CDR1 is MNHEY and CDR2 is SVGAGI. MiXCR, applied by TCRdb to the reads, yields one record per CDR3 protein. The sample shows under 300,000 distinct CDR3 sequences, 15% to 20% of them seen only once. Specimen: CD8+ T cells from PBMCs. The origin of this receptor is a human donor in good health (CMV status not recorded). Some clones in this sample may be carry-over from other donors' samples. This chain links TRBV6-5 with TRBJ1-2; no definite D call. CDR3: CASSFLSQSSGVIYGYTF. In nucleotides, the CDR3 is TGTGCCAGCAGCTTTCTTAGTCAATCGTCGGGAGTTATCTATGGCTACACCTTC.